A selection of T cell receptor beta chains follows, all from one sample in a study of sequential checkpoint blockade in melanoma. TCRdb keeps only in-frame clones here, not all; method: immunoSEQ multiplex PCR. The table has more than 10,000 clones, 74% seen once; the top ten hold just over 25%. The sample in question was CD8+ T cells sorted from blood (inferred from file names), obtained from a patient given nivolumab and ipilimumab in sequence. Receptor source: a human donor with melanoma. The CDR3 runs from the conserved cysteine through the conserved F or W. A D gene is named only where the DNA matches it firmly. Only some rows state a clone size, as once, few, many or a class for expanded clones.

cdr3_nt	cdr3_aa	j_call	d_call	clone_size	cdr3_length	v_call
TGCGCCAGCAGCTTGGATGGGCCAGGTCCCTACGAGCAGTACTTC	CASSLDGPGPYEQYF	TRBJ2-7	-	-	15	TRBV5-1
TGTGCCTGGAGTCCCGGACAGGGAACTAAAAAACTGTTTTTT	CAWSPGQGTKKLFF	TRBJ1-4	TRBD1	-	14	TRBV30
TGTGCCAGCAGTTCCCTCGGAGGCACTGAAGCTTTCTTT	CASSSLGGTEAFF	TRBJ1-1	-	-	13	TRBV27
TGTGCCAGCAGCTTAGGAAAGACAGGGGGCCGTTTCACCCAGTACTTC	CASSLGKTGGRFTQYF	TRBJ2-5	TRBD1	once	16	TRBV13
TGTGCCAGCTCACGGGTGATGACAGGGCGACTTGACAATGAGCAGTTCTTC	CASSRVMTGRLDNEQFF	TRBJ2-1	TRBD1	-	17	TRBV18
TGTGCCACCCTCAGAGGGCAGAAGGGGAACACTGAAGCTTTCTTT	CATLRGQKGNTEAFF	TRBJ1-1	-	-	15	TRBV27
TGTGCCAGCAGCTTAATAGTTTGGAATGAGCAGTTCTTC	CASSLIVWNEQFF	TRBJ2-1	-	-	13	TRBV7-2
TGTGCCAGCAGCCGAAGGGGACAGGGGAACACAGATACGCAGTATTTT	CASSRRGQGNTDTQYF	TRBJ2-3	TRBD1	-	16	TRBV5-4
TGTGCCAGCAGCTTAGTAGGGACAGGGAACAATCAGCCCCAGCATTTT	CASSLVGTGNNQPQHF	TRBJ1-5	TRBD1	-	16	TRBV7-9
TGTGCCAGTAGTATATTAGGGACTAGAAATGAGCAGTTCTTC	CASSILGTRNEQFF	TRBJ2-1	TRBD2	-	14	TRBV19
TGCGCCAGCAGCTTGGAGGGGACAGCTTATGGCTACACCTTC	CASSLEGTAYGYTF	TRBJ1-2	TRBD1	-	14	TRBV5-1
TGTGCCAGCAGAACAGGGGGCCATTTCGCGGGGGAGCAGTACTTC	CASRTGGHFAGEQYF	TRBJ2-7	TRBD1	-	15	TRBV18
TGTGCCAGTAGTATGTCCCTCTCCTACAATGAGCAGTTCTTC	CASSMSLSYNEQFF	TRBJ2-1	-	few	14	TRBV19
TGTGCCAGCAGCCTAGGAACCGGTTATAATTCACCCCTCCACTTT	CASSLGTGYNSPLHF	TRBJ1-6	-	-	15	TRBV27
TGCGCCAGCAGTCAAGCCCTCGACAGTTCGAGCTATGGCTACACCTTC	CASSQALDSSSYGYTF	TRBJ1-2	-	few	16	TRBV23-1
TGTGCCAGCACCAAATGGACTGGGAGCACAGATACGCAGTATTTT	CASTKWTGSTDTQYF	TRBJ2-3	-	-	15	TRBV2
TGTGCCTCCGGACAATCCTACGAGCAGTACTTC	CASGQSYEQYF	TRBJ2-7	-	-	11	TRBV10-3
TGTGCCAACCCCCCTGTGGGGACATCAGGCGTGAACACTGAAGCTTTCTTT	CANPPVGTSGVNTEAFF	TRBJ1-1	-	-	17	TRBV7-2
TGTGCCAGTAGTATATGGACAGCTCAGCCCCAGCATTTT	CASSIWTAQPQHF	TRBJ1-5	-	few	13	TRBV19
TGTGCCAGTAGCGGACAGGGGGAGGCCGGGGAGCTGTTTTTT	CASSGQGEAGELFF	TRBJ2-2	TRBD1	medium-sized	14	TRBV19
TGTGCCAGCAGCCCAGGACAGGCCCCGTCGGGCGAGCAGTACTTC	CASSPGQAPSGEQYF	TRBJ2-7	TRBD1	medium-sized	15	TRBV7-9
TGTGCCAGCAGCCAAGATGACGGAGGCTATGGCTACACCTTC	CASSQDDGGYGYTF	TRBJ1-2	-	-	14	TRBV4-2
TGCGCCAGCAGCCAAGATTTGTTAGGGACAGGGGATCAGCCCCAGCATTTT	CASSQDLLGTGDQPQHF	TRBJ1-5	TRBD1	-	17	TRBV4-3
TGCGCCAGCAGTGGGGGGGCTAGCGGGAACTACAATGAGCAGTTCTTC	CASSGGASGNYNEQFF	TRBJ2-1	TRBD2	once	16	TRBV10-1
TGTGCCAGCAGCTTAGCAGGGCTAGCGGGACAAGAGACCCAGTACTTC	CASSLAGLAGQETQYF	TRBJ2-5	TRBD2	-	16	TRBV7-9
TGTGCCAGTCGGACCGCAGGGGGCGGTCAGCCCCAGCATTTT	CASRTAGGGQPQHF	TRBJ1-5	TRBD1	-	14	TRBV19
TGTGCCAGCTGGGCCTTTTCGCCTTTTGGCTACACCTTC	CASWAFSPFGYTF	TRBJ1-2	-	once	13	TRBV2
TGTGCCAGCAGTCACCCGCGTCGGGGGACTGAAGCTTTCTTT	CASSHPRRGTEAFF	TRBJ1-1	-	-	14	TRBV2
TGTGCCAGCAGCCGGACAGTCTCCTACGAGCAGTACTTC	CASSRTVSYEQYF	TRBJ2-7	-	-	13	TRBV6-1
TGCGCCAGCAGCCCCGCCGACAGCCAGACAACTAATGAAAAACTGTTTTTT	CASSPADSQTTNEKLFF	TRBJ1-4	-	many	17	TRBV5-1
TGTGCCAGCAGTGAAAACACGGGGGTGGATGAGCAGTTCTTC	CASSENTGVDEQFF	TRBJ2-1	-	once	14	TRBV6-5
TGTGCCAGCAGCTTGGACAGATCTGAAGCTTTCTTT	CASSLDRSEAFF	TRBJ1-1	-	-	12	TRBV5-4
TGTGCCAGCAGTACCGGGACAGGGGGGAATCAGCCCCAGCATTTT	CASSTGTGGNQPQHF	TRBJ1-5	TRBD1	few	15	TRBV5-6
TGTGCCAGCAGCCAGGATTTTTCGGGACTGACGATGGGGAACTATGGCTACACCTTC	CASSQDFSGLTMGNYGYTF	TRBJ1-2	-	-	19	TRBV4-2
TGTGCCAGCAGCGCCGACAGGGGGCTAAACTATGGCTACACCTTC	CASSADRGLNYGYTF	TRBJ1-2	TRBD1	-	15	TRBV7-2
TGTGCCAGCAGCCTGACAGTGGCCCCGTACGAGCAGTACTTC	CASSLTVAPYEQYF	TRBJ2-7	-	-	14	TRBV7-9
TGTGCCAGCAGCCCCCTTTGGAACACTGAAGCTTTCTTT	CASSPLWNTEAFF	TRBJ1-1	-	-	13	TRBV13
TGTGCCAGCAGTGCCGTGACTGACACCGGGGAGCTGTTTTTT	CASSAVTDTGELFF	TRBJ2-2	-	-	14	TRBV2
TGTGCCAGCAGTGAATTCGTCTATAGCAATCAGCCCCAGCATTTT	CASSEFVYSNQPQHF	TRBJ1-5	-	-	15	TRBV6-1
TGCGCCAGCAGCTTGCGCCTAGCGGGGTCCTACAATGAGCAGTTCTTC	CASSLRLAGSYNEQFF	TRBJ2-1	TRBD2	-	16	TRBV5-1
TGTGCCAGCAGCTCGGGACAGGGATTTGACATTCAGTACTTC	CASSSGQGFDIQYF	TRBJ2-4	TRBD1	few	14	TRBV7-2